This T cell receptor (beta chain) was identified in a study of CXCR3 chemokines and chemotherapy response in bladder cancer. TCRdb fed the PCR reads into MiXCR, producing one record per CDR3 protein. The repertoire holds some 8,100 distinct CDR3 sequences, 10% to 15% seen once, with around 15% in the top ten. This clonotype has just one count. Trimming shortened V by 0 bases and J by 3 bases, and 9 bases separated the two germline ends. The CDR3 sequence is 15 residues long. Germline CDR1 and CDR2: MNHEY and SMNVEV (reference sequence). The source is a human donor with bladder cancer that responded to neoadjuvant chemotherapy. This sequence joins TRBV27 and TRBJ1-3, with D tentatively TRBD1 (5 bases). This sample was taken from a patient whose treatment included neoadjuvant chemotherapy. The DNA for the CDR3 is TGTGCCAGCAGTTTATCAAGGCAGGGTGGAAACACCATATATTTT. Translation: CASSLSRQGGNTIYF.